A single sample gave rise to the 8 T cell receptor beta chains below, sequenced in a study of identical twins. TCRdb independently ran MiXCR on the 5' RACE reads; one entry per CDR3 protein. The sample has around 250,000 distinct CDR3 sequences, approximately 8.6% seen once. The same sample was also studied in work on yellow fever vaccine responses in identical twins.

Source material: CD8+ T cells sorted from blood. The receptor set was obtained from a woman aged 18-29 years in good health.

Points on this clonotype: One junction end disagrees with the germline gene, perhaps due to a read error. The chain has TRBV7-9 and TRBJ1-4, with D possibly matching TRBD1 (6 bases). The CDR3 is made up of 17 amino acids. Germline V CDR1 and CDR2: SEHNR, FQNEAQ (reference sequence). The CDR3 DNA is TGTGCCAGCAGCTTGGGGGGCGTTAAAGCAACTAATGAAAAACTTTTTTTT. As protein: CASSLGGVKATNEKLFF.

V is TRBV5-1 and J is TRBJ2-7; TRBD1 matches at 10 bases. V shed 2 bases, J shed 4 bases, and the junction held 9 bases outside the gene matches. This CDR3 contains 16 residues. Germline CDR1 reads SGHRS; CDR2 reads YFSETQ. The CDR3 loop is CASSFDSGQGLYEQYF. The DNA for the CDR3 is TGCGCCAGCAGCTTCGATTCGGGACAGGGGTTATACGAGCAGTACTTC.

This clonotype was observed a few times. The genes are TRBV7-9 and TRBJ1-1, with D uncertain. Trimming cost V 1 base and J 0 bases, with 6 bases left between them. Germline CDR1 SEHNR, CDR2 FQNEAQ (reference sequence). CDR3 size: 14 residues. The CDR3 loop reads CASSLVLLNTEAFF. The CDR3 DNA follows: TGTGCCAGCAGCTTAGTTCTTCTGAACACTGAAGCTTTCTTT.

This clonotype came up many times. The chain couples TRBV4-3 to TRBJ2-6, with a tentative D call TRBD1 (5 bases). The CDR3 totals 17 residues. V was cut by 0 bases and J by 0 bases, with 9 bases left in between. The V gene's germline CDR1 is LGHNA and CDR2 YSLEER. The CDR3 loop is CASSQEGAYSGANVLTF. The CDR3, as DNA: TGCGCCAGCAGCCAAGAAGGGGCATACTCTGGGGCCAACGTCCTGACTTTC.

V and J are TRBV15 and TRBJ2-1; 7 bases agree with TRBD2. This CDR3 region has 16 residues. Germline-derived CDR1 and CDR2 are LNHNV and YYDKDF (reference sequence). Trimming cost V 4 bases and J 0 bases; bases outside gene matches: 6. CDR3 sequence: CATSKSSGGSYNEQFF. The CDR3 coding sequence is TGTGCCACCAGCAAGTCATCGGGAGGCTCCTACAATGAGCAGTTCTTC.

Only a few counts were recorded for this clonotype. The chain's CDR3 is CASSLHFGEVAYNEQFF. The CDR3 coding sequence is TGCGCCAGCAGCCTGCACTTCGGAGAAGTGGCCTACAATGAGCAGTTCTTC. The gene calls are TRBV5-1 and TRBJ2-1; D gene uncertain. CDR1 is SGHRS and CDR2 is YFSETQ in the germline V gene. The CDR3 loop spans 17 amino acids. Trimming left V 4 bases short and J 2 bases short, with 19 bases between.

This chain links TRBV27 with TRBJ2-3; D not certain. The CDR3 has 14 residues. Trimming cost V 3 bases and J 2 bases, with 9 bases left between them. The germline CDR1 and CDR2 sequences are MNHEY and SMNVEV (reference sequence). In DNA form, the CDR3 reads TGTGCCAGCAGTTTGGTACACAACACAGATACGCAGTATTTT. This codes for CASSLVHNTDTQYF.

This clonotype has at least ten counts. The rearrangement joins TRBV5-1 to TRBJ1-4; D ambiguous. Per the germline V gene, CDR1 is SGHRS and CDR2 is YFSETQ. Trimming pared 2 bases from V and 2 bases from J, leaving 10 bases between. There are 15 residues in the CDR3. The CDR3 here is CASSFLDPTNEKLFF. The CDR3 DNA is TGCGCCAGCAGCTTCTTGGACCCCACTAATGAAAAACTGTTTTTT.